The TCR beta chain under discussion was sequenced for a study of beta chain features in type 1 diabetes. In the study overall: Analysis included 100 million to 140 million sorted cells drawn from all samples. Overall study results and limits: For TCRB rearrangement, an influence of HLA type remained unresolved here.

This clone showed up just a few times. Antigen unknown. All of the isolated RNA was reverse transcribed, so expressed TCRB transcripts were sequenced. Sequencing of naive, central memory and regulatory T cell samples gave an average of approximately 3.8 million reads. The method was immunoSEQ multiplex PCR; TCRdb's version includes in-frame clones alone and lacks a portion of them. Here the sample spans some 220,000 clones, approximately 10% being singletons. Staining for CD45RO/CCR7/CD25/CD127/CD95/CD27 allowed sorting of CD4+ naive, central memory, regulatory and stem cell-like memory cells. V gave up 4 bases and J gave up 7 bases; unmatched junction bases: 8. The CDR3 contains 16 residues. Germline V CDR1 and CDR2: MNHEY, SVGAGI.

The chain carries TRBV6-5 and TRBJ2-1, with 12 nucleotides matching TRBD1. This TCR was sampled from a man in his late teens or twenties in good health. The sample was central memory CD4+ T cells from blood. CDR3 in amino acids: CASSLPGQGARNEQFF. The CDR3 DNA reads TGTGCCAGCAGTTTACCGGGACAGGGGGCGAGGAATGAGCAGTTCTTC.